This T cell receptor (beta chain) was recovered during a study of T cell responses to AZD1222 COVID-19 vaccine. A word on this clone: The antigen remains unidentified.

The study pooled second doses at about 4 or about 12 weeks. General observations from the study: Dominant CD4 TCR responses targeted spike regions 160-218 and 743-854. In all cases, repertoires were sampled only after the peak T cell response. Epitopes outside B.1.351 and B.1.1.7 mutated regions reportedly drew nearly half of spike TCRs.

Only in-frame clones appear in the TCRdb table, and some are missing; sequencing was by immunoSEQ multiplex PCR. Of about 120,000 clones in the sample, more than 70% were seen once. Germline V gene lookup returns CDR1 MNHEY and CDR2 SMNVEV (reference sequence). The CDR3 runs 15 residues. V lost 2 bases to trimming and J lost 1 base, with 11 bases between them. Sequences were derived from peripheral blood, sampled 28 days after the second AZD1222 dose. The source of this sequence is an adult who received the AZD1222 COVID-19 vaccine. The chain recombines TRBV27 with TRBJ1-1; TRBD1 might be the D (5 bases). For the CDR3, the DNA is TGTGCCAGCAGTTTACTCGGCGGGGGGAACACTGAAGCTTTCTTT. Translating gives CASSLLGGGNTEAFF.